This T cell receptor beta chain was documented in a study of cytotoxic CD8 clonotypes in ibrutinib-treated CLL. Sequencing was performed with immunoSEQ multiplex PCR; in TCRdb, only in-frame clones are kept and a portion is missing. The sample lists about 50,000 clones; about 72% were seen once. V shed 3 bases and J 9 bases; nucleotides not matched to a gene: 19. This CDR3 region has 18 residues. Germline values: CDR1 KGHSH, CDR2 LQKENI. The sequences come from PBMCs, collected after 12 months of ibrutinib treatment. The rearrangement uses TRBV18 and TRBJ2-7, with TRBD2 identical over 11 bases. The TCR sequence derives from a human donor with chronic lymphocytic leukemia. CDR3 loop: CASSPTGDTSGSIGWQYF. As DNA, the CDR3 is TGTGCCAGCTCACCGACGGGCGATACTAGCGGGAGCATTGGGTGGCAGTACTTC.